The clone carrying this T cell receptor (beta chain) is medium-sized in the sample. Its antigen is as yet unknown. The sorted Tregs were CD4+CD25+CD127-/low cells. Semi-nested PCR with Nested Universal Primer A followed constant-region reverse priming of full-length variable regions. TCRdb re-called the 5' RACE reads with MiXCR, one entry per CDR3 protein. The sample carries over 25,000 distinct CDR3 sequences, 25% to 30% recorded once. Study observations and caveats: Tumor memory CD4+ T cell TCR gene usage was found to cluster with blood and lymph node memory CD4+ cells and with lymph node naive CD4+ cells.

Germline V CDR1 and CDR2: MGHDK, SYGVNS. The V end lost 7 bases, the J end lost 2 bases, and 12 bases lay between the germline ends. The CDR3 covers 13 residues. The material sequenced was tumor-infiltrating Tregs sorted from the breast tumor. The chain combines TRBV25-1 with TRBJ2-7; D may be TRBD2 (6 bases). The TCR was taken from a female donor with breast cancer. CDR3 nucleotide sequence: TGTGCCAGCATCCGGTCGGGAGCCTACGAGCAGTACTTC. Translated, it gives CASIRSGAYEQYF.